This TCR beta chain is drawn from a study of blood T cell repertoires in COVID-19. Background on the study: The origin of the acute and convalescent COVID-19 samples was the United States, Italy and Spain. PBMCs, B-cell-depleted T cells, or T cells provided the cDNA or gDNA that made up the material.

In the authors' workflow: Amplification of reference gene primers was used by the study to estimate nucleated cell counts. The protocol was immunoSEQ multiplex PCR, while the TCRdb copy is restricted to in-frame clones and leaves out a portion. D and trimming come from the DNA, and the V and J calls and clone size come from that table. The sample lists some 120,000 clones, under 95% occurring once. CDR3 length equals 15 residues. V lost 5 bases and J 3 bases, leaving 12 bases between the germline ends. The germline V gene has CDR1 KGHDR and CDR2 SFDVKD. The TCR sequence derives from a man aged 45-65 years with active COVID-19. The chain is built from TRBV24-1 and TRBJ1-4, with a possible D match to TRBD1 (6 bases). Sequenced material: peripheral blood. The CDR3 here is CATSALGGPNEKLFF. The CDR3, as DNA: TGTGCCACCAGTGCCCTGGGGGGGCCTAATGAAAAACTGTTTTTT.